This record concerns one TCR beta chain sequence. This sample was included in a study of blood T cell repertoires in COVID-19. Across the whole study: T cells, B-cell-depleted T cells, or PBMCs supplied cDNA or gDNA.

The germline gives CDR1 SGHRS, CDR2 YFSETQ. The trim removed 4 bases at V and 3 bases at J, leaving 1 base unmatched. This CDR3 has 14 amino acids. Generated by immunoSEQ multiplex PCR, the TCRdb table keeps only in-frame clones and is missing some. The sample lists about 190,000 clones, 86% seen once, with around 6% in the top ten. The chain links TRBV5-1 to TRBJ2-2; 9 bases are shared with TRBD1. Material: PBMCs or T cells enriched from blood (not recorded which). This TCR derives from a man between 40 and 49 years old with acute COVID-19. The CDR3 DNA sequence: TGCGCCAGCAGCAGGACAGGGGACACCGGGGAGCTGTTTTTT. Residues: CASSRTGDTGELFF.